This T cell receptor (beta chain) was captured by sequencing in a study of T cell responses to AZD1222 COVID-19 vaccine. On this clone: Its antigen is as yet unknown.

V was clipped by 3 bases and J by 4 bases, with 7 bases between them. The CDR3 covers 12 residues. Germline CDR1 MDHEN, CDR2 SYDVKM. Study-level findings and limits: Epitopes outside B.1.351 and B.1.1.7 mutated regions reportedly drew nearly half of spike TCRs. Vaccine-associated CD4 TCRs spanned spike, dominant at 160-218 and 743-854. Donor demographics were predominantly white British with a female majority; clonal diversity may be underestimated. Baseline testing showed seropositivity in only six AZD1222 recipients.

The protocol was immunoSEQ multiplex PCR, while the TCRdb copy is restricted to in-frame clones and leaves out a portion. The repertoire holds about 140,000 clones, with roughly nine tenths as singletons. The source of this sequence is an adult in good health. This chain links TRBV28 with TRBJ2-7; D gene unclear. The sequenced sample was peripheral blood, obtained on day 0 of AZD1222 vaccination. The CDR3 region is CASSFQDYEQYF. The CDR3 DNA reads TGTGCCAGCAGTTTTCAGGATTACGAGCAGTACTTC.